These T cell receptor beta chains were read from a single sample in a study of T-cell reconstitution after alpha-beta-depleted transplantation in children. TCRdb re-derived calls from the PCR reads in MiXCR, one entry per CDR3 protein. This repertoire shows about 610,000 distinct CDR3 sequences, roughly a quarter found once; its top ten account for less than 40%. The source material was PBMCs, sampled before TCRalphabeta/CD19-depleted stem cell transplant. Receptors originate from a boy under three years old with Wiskott-Aldrich syndrome, due to receive a stem cell transplant. Both conserved end residues are part of each CDR3. A D gene is named only where the DNA matches it firmly. The size field is filled for only some rows; it gives once, few, many or a size class.

v_gene	d_gene	abundance	j_gene	CDR3nt	CDR3aa
TRBV20-1	NA	NA	TRBJ2-3	TGCAGTGTCCCAAGAGGCACAGATACGCAGTATTTT	CSVPRGTDTQYF
TRBV5-1	TRBD2	many	TRBJ2-7	TGCGCCAGCAGCTTGACTAGCGGGGATACCTACGAGCAGTACTTC	CASSLTSGDTYEQYF
TRBV5-1	TRBD2	NA	TRBJ2-2	TGCGCCAGCAGCTTGGAGGTGCCGGTTTACTCTAGCGGCGGGGAGCTGTTTTTT	CASSLEVPVYSSGGELFF
TRBV6-1	TRBD2	many	TRBJ2-3	TGTGCCAGCAGTGTGGTGACTAGCGGGAGCATGGATTTT	CASSVVTSGSMDF
TRBV30	TRBD2	few	TRBJ2-7	TGTGCCTGGGGGGGCGGGACTAGCGGGAGAAAGAGATACGAGCAGTACTTC	CAWGGGTSGRKRYEQYF
TRBV12-3/TRBV12-4	NA	NA	TRBJ2-3	TGTGCCAGCAGCAAGACCGGGACGAACCCAGATACGCAGTATTTT	CASSKTGTNPDTQYF
TRBV11-2	NA	NA	TRBJ2-5	TGTGCCAGCAGCACCGATCATTTACGTGGACGGCTTTTTCAGACCCAGTACTTC	CASSTDHLRGRLFQTQYF
TRBV28	TRBD1	NA	TRBJ1-2	TGTGCCAGCAGTATACAGGGGGCTGGCGGCTACACCTTC	CASSIQGAGGYTF
TRBV5-1	NA	few	TRBJ2-1	TGCGCCAGCTCCCGGGGGCGGGAGTGGAATGAGCAGTTCTTC	CASSRGREWNEQFF
TRBV21-1	NA	NA	TRBJ1-2	TGTGCCAGCAGCAAAGGGGGTGAGGTCCTGGACTATGGCTACACCTTC	CASSKGGEVLDYGYTF
TRBV5-1	NA	few	TRBJ2-2	TGCGCCAGCAGCTTGGTGGGATTCACCGGGGAGCTGTTTTTT	CASSLVGFTGELFF